Following are 6 T cell receptor beta chains from one sample sequenced in a study of cytomegalovirus exposure and HLA in healthy donors (TCRdb year 2017). Receptor libraries were prepared by the immunoSEQ multiplex PCR assay. Not all clones reach the TCRdb copy of this immuneACCESS table, which keeps in-frame sequences only. Checked studies attribute under half of the gap to unresolved V genes and leave the rest unexplained. Across this sample there are about 100,000 clones, with approximately 95% seen only once. Roughly 0.67% of the sample rests with the top ten. Sequenced material: PBMCs. Receptors were obtained from a young woman in good health and CMV-seronegative.

The chain joins TRBV4-1 to TRBJ2-7; TRBD1 aligns across 11 bases. The length of the CDR3 is 16 residues. CDR1 MGHRA and CDR2 YSYEKL come from the germline V gene. J was trimmed by 6 bases and V by 3 bases; bases with no gene match: 10. CDR3 coding DNA: TGCGCCAGCAGCCATACCCCGAGGACAGGGGGCGGCGAGCAGTACTTC. As protein: CASSHTPRTGGGEQYF.

The rearrangement links TRBV7-9 to TRBJ1-2, with D hard to call. V lost 4 bases to trimming and J lost 3 bases, with 6 bases between them. Germline values: CDR1 SEHNR, CDR2 FQNEAQ (reference sequence). CDR3 length: 12 residues. The CDR3 spells CASSSPYYGYTF. CDR3 nucleotide sequence: TGTGCCAGCAGCTCTCCGTACTATGGCTACACCTTC.

The sample holds one count of this clone. This chain links TRBV18 with TRBJ2-2, with D possibly TRBD2 on 6 matching bases. Between the trimmed V and J ends, which lost 2 bases and 5 bases, there was a span of 18 bases. The CDR3 is 17 residues long. The V gene's germline CDR1 is KGHSH and CDR2 LQKENI. CDR3 loop: CASSPTGGVFATGELFF. CDR3 in DNA: TGTGCCAGCTCACCAACAGGAGGGGTCTTCGCGACCGGGGAGCTGTTTTTT.

This chain uses TRBV7-2 with TRBJ2-7; tentative D call: TRBD2 (6 bases). This CDR3 spans 15 amino acids. Germline CDR1 SGHTA, CDR2 FQGNSA. The V end lost 3 bases, the J end lost 0 bases, and 12 bases lay between the germline ends. The chain's CDR3 is CASSFSSVISYEQYF. CDR3 DNA: TGTGCCAGCAGCTTCTCTAGCGTGATCTCCTACGAGCAGTACTTC.

This chain joins TRBV5-4 and TRBJ1-4; a possible D gene is TRBD1 (5 bases). V was cut by 9 bases and J by 5 bases, with 11 bases left in between. CDR3 length equals 12 residues. In germline, CDR1 is SGHNT, CDR2 YYREEE (reference sequence). The CDR3 spells CATGGPNEKLFF. The CDR3 DNA sequence: TGTGCCACGGGGGGACCGAATGAAAAACTGTTTTTT.

The chain couples TRBV5-8 to TRBJ2-3; D is possibly TRBD1 (6 bases). Germline CDR1 is SGHTS and CDR2 is YDEGEE. This CDR3 contains 13 residues. V was trimmed by 3 bases and J by 4 bases, leaving 9 bases between them. The CDR3 bases are TGTGCCAGCAGCTCCCAGGGGCCAGATACGCAGTATTTT. Protein product: CASSSQGPDTQYF.